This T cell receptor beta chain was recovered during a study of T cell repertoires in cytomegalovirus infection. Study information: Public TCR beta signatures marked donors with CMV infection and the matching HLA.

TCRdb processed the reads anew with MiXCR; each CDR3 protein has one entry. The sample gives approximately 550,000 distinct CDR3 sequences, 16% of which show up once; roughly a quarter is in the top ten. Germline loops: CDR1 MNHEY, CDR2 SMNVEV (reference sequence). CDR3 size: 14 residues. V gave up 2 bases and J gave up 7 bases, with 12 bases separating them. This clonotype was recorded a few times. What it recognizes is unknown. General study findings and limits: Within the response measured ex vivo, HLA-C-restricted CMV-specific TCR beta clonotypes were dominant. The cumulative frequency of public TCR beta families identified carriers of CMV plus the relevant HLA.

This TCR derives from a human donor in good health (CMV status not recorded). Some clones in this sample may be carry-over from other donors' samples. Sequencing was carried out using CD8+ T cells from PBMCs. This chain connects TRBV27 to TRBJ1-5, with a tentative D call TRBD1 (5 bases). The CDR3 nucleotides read TGTGCCAGCAGTTTAGGTACAGGCCGGCAGCCCCAGCATTTT. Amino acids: CASSLGTGRQPQHF.